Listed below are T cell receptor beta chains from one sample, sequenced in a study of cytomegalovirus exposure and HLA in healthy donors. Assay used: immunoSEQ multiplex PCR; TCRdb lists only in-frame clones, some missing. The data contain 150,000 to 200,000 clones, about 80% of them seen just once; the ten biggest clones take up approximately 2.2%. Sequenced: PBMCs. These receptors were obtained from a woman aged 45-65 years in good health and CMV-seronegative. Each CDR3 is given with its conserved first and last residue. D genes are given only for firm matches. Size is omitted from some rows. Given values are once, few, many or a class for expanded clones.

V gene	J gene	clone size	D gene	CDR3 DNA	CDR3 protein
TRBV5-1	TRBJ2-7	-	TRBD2	TGCGCCAGCAGCCAGGGACTAGCGGGAGTCTACGAGCAGTACTTC	CASSQGLAGVYEQYF
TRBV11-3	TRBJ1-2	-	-	TGTGCCAGCAGCTTGTTGCCGACAGATAACTACTTTACCTATGGCTACACCTTC	CASSLLPTDNYFTYGYTF
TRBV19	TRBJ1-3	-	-	TGTGCCAGTAGTTTTCTAGCCGAATCTGGAAACACCATATATTTT	CASSFLAESGNTIYF
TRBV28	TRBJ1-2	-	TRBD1	TGTGCCAGCAGTTTAGGGACAGGGGCAAACTATGGCTACACCTTC	CASSLGTGANYGYTF
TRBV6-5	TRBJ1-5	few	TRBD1	TGTGCCAGCACCATGGGACAGCCAAAATCTCAGCCCCAGCATTTT	CASTMGQPKSQPQHF
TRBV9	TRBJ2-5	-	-	TGTGCCAGCAGCGCAGAGGATGGCCAAGAGACCCAGTACTTC	CASSAEDGQETQYF
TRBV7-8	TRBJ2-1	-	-	TGTGCCAGCAGCCCTGGGGCAACGGGCCTCTCCTACAATGAGCAGTTCTTC	CASSPGATGLSYNEQFF
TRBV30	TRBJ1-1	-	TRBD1	TGTGCCTGGAGTGCTTACTGGACAGGGCACACTGAAGCTTTCTTT	CAWSAYWTGHTEAFF
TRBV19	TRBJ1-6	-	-	TGTGCCAGTACCAGACGTGGAGGTTCACCCCTCCACTTT	CASTRRGGSPLHF
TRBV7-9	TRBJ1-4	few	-	TGTGCCAGCAGCTTAGAGAGGGCGCAGGAAAAACTGTTTTTT	CASSLERAQEKLFF
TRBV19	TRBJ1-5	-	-	TGTGCCAGTAGGCAGGGTCCCAATCAGCCCCAGCATTTT	CASRQGPNQPQHF
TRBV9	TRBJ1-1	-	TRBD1	TGTGCCAGCAGCCCCCCCGGGACAGGTCCCATCACTGAAGCTTTCTTT	CASSPPGTGPITEAFF
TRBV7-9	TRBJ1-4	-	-	TGTGCCAGCAGCCTCTACTCGAACACTAATGAAAAACTGTTTTTT	CASSLYSNTNEKLFF
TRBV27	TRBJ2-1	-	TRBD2	TGTGCCAGCAGTTTCTTGGGGGGGAGCGGGGGGTCCTACAATGAGCAGTTCTTC	CASSFLGGSGGSYNEQFF
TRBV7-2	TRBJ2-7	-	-	TGTGCCAGCAGCTTCATGACAGTCTACGAGCAGTACTTC	CASSFMTVYEQYF
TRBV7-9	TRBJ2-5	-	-	TGTGCCAGCAGCTTTTTTTTCGGCCACGGAGGGGTACAAGAGACCCAGTACTTC	CASSFFFGHGGVQETQYF
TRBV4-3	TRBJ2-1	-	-	TGCGCCAGCAGCCCCCAGTTGCGGGGCATCCCCTTAGGTTACAATGAGCAGTTCTTC	CASSPQLRGIPLGYNEQFF
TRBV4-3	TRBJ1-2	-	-	TGCGCCAGCAGCCGGGGGGGAGGGGACGGCTACACCTTC	CASSRGGGDGYTF
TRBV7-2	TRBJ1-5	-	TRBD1	TGTGCCAGCAGCTTAGACATGGGACAGGGGGACAATCAGCCCCAGCATTTT	CASSLDMGQGDNQPQHF
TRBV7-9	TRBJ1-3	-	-	TGTGCCAGCAGCTTAGTTATCGGAAACACCATATATTTT	CASSLVIGNTIYF
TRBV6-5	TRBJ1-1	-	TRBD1	TGTGCCAGCAATCTCCGGGACAGCAACACTGAAGCTTTCTTT	CASNLRDSNTEAFF
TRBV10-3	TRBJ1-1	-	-	TGTGCCATCTACGGGGGACGGACGAACACTGAAGCTTTCTTT	CAIYGGRTNTEAFF
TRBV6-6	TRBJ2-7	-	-	TGTGTTAGTTCGGACAGACTCTCCTACGAGCAGTACTTC	CVSSDRLSYEQYF
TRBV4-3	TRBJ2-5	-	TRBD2	TGCGCCAGCAGCCAAATGATGGTGACTAGCGGGAGGGCGGAGACCCAGTACTTC	CASSQMMVTSGRAETQYF
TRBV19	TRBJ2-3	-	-	TGTGCCAGTAGTAAACCCAGGGACAAGGATACGCAGTATTTT	CASSKPRDKDTQYF
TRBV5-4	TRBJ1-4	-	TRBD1	TGTGCCAGCAGCTCTGACAGGGGTCTGGATGAAAAACTGTTTTTT	CASSSDRGLDEKLFF
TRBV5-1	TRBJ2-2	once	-	TGCGCCAGTTCGACCGGGGAAGACACCGGGGAGCTGTTTTTT	CASSTGEDTGELFF
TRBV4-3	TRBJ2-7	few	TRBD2	TGCGCCAGCAGCCAAGAGTCTAGCGGTTCCTACGAGCAGTACTTC	CASSQESSGSYEQYF
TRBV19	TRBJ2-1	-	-	TGTGCCAGCCCTTTAATGTATGAGCAGTTCTTC	CASPLMYEQFF